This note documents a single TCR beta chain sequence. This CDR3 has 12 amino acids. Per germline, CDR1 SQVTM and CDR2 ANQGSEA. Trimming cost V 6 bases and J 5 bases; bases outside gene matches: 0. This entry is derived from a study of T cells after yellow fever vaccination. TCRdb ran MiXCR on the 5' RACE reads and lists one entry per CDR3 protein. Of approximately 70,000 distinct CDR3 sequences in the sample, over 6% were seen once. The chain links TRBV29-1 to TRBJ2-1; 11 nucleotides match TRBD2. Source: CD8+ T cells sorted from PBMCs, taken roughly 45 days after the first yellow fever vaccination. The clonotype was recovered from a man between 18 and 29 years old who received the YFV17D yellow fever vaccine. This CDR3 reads CSVTSGDNEQFF. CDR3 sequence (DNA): TGCAGCGTGACTAGCGGGGACAATGAGCAGTTCTTC.